The 15 T cell receptor beta chains below come from one sample, sequenced in a study of OX40 agonist ivuxolimab in advanced cancers. Repertoires were generated with immunoSEQ multiplex PCR, while TCRdb's copy carries only in-frame clones and drops some. The sample has approximately 61,000 clones; approximately 90% are singletons. Specimen: CD4+ or CD8+ T cells sorted from blood, collected in a trial of the OX40 agonist ivuxolimab. All receptors derive from an adult with an advanced solid tumor such as melanoma, head and neck, liver or kidney cancer.

V usage is TRBV19 and J usage is TRBJ2-2; D possibly corresponds to TRBD1 (5 bases). Trimming pared 3 bases from V and 7 bases from J, leaving 15 bases between. CDR1 LNHDA and CDR2 SQIVND come from the germline V gene (reference sequence). The CDR3 totals 15 residues. CDR3 DNA sequence: TGTGCCAGTAGTATCCGGCCAGGGTGGAACGGGGAGCTGTTTTTT. Amino acid sequence: CASSIRPGWNGELFF.

CDR3 loop: CASSLVTGKTYEQYF. Here the CDR3 DNA reads TGTGCCAGCAGCTTAGTCACAGGAAAGACCTACGAGCAGTACTTC. The chain combines TRBV7-9 with TRBJ2-7, with TRBD1 as a possible D gene (5 bases). Germline loops: CDR1 SEHNR, CDR2 FQNEAQ (reference sequence). The CDR3 extends over 15 amino acids. Between the trimmed V and J ends, which lost 1 base and 2 bases, there was a span of 12 bases.

V usage is TRBV9 and J usage is TRBJ2-1; unclear D gene. V lost 3 bases to trimming and J lost 4 bases, with 14 bases between them. The CDR3 contains 15 residues. Germline CDR1 reads SGDLS; CDR2 reads YYNGEE. For the CDR3, the DNA is TGTGCCAGCAGCGGAGGTCGCGGAAAGTACAATGAGCAGTTCTTC. Residues: CASSGGRGKYNEQFF.

The chain has TRBV25-1 and TRBJ2-1; 8 bases match TRBD1. Trimming at V came to 5 bases and at J to 3 bases, leaving 9 bases not matched to a gene. The germline gives CDR1 MGHDK, CDR2 SYGVNS. The CDR3 is made up of 16 amino acids. The CDR3 DNA reads TGTGCCAGCAGTCCCTGGACAGGGAGGTACTACAATGAGCAGTTCTTC. This gives the protein CASSPWTGRYYNEQFF.

The chain couples TRBV7-2 to TRBJ2-5, with D perhaps matching TRBD2 (5 bases). The CDR3 contains 12 residues. V shed 3 bases and J shed 5 bases, with 7 bases lying between them. Germline lookup yields CDR1 SGHTA and CDR2 FQGNSA. The CDR3 loop reads CASSFGEETQYF. The CDR3 DNA is TGTGCCAGCAGCTTTGGGGAGGAGACCCAGTACTTC.

CDR3 protein: CASSPTDYEQYF. The CDR3 nucleotides are TGTGCCAGCAGCCCTACAGATTACGAGCAGTACTTC. This rearrangement joins TRBV7-9 to TRBJ2-5; no firm D call. The J call is in doubt because the DNA end fits TRBJ2-7 better. The CDR3 is 12 amino acids. Germline lookup yields CDR1 SEHNR and CDR2 FQNEAQ (reference sequence).

This clone appeared once. The chain is built from TRBV2 and TRBJ1-6; D remains unclear. From germline, CDR1 is SNHLY and CDR2 FYNNEI. V was pared by 4 bases and J by 7 bases, with 14 bases between. The CDR3 loop spans 15 amino acids. The CDR3 bases are TGTGCCAGCAGTGTTTCCGGCAATATCAATTCACCCCTCCACTTT. The encoded protein is CASSVSGNINSPLHF.

The chain couples TRBV30 to TRBJ2-1; D is unclear. CDR1 GTSNPN and CDR2 SVGIG come from the germline V gene (reference sequence). V shed 3 bases and J shed 8 bases, with 17 bases lying between them. The CDR3 length is 14 residues. CDR3 region: CAWRPTTSGDEQFF. CDR3 nucleotide sequence: TGTGCCTGGAGGCCAACCACAAGTGGAGATGAGCAGTTCTTC.

This clone has only one observation. The gene calls are TRBV7-9 and TRBJ2-7; the match to TRBD2 covers 12 bases. The germline gives CDR1 SEHNR, CDR2 FQNEAQ (reference sequence). The CDR3 runs to 18 residues. Trimming took 4 bases from V and 5 from J; bases not matched to a gene: 15. For the CDR3, the DNA is TGTGCCAGCAGCTACCCATACCGGACTAGCGGGATAAAGGACGAGCAGTACTTC. This translates into CASSYPYRTSGIKDEQYF.

The rearrangement links TRBV18 to TRBJ1-1; D is unresolved. V was trimmed by 3 bases and J by 4 bases, leaving 15 bases between them. Germline CDR1 and CDR2: KGHSH and LQKENI. The CDR3 is made up of 15 amino acids. In DNA form, the CDR3 reads TGTGCCAGCTCACCGGCTGGGGTACGGGGCACTGAAGCTTTCTTT. Encoded protein: CASSPAGVRGTEAFF.

The rearrangement links TRBV9 to TRBJ1-4; 9 bases agree with TRBD1. The CDR3 totals 16 residues. Trimming took 0 bases from V and 10 from J; bases not matched to a gene: 10. From germline, CDR1 is SGDLS and CDR2 YYNGEE. The CDR3 sequence: CASSVGDRAGDGKLFF. For the CDR3, the DNA is TGTGCCAGCAGCGTAGGGGACAGGGCCGGTGATGGAAAACTGTTTTTT.

V gene TRBV30 combines with J gene TRBJ2-4, with 7 bases that match TRBD1. CDR1 and CDR2 (germline): GTSNPN, SVGIG (reference sequence). The length of the CDR3 is 18 residues. Trimming at V came to 5 bases and at J to 0 bases, leaving 16 bases not matched to a gene. The DNA of the CDR3 is TGTGCCTGGGGTCCCTTCAGAGACAGGGTTCTAGCCAAAAACATTCAGTACTTC. Translating it yields CAWGPFRDRVLAKNIQYF.

This chain joins TRBV19 and TRBJ2-4, with D hard to call. The CDR3 has 14 residues. V was trimmed by 0 bases and J by 3 bases, leaving 6 bases between them. The germline V gene has CDR1 LNHDA and CDR2 SQIVND (reference sequence). The CDR3 nucleotides are TGTGCCAGTAGTATAGATGCAGGCAAAAACATTCAGTACTTC. Translation gives CASSIDAGKNIQYF.

This chain links TRBV5-6 with TRBJ2-3; 10 bases fit TRBD1. The CDR3 runs 17 residues. Trimming at V came to 5 bases and at J to 0 bases, leaving 9 bases not matched to a gene. Looked up from germline, CDR1 is SGHDT and CDR2 is YYEEEE. CDR3 DNA: TGTGCCAGCAGTTGGGACAGGGGCGACCTGAGCACAGATACGCAGTATTTT. Residues: CASSWDRGDLSTDTQYF.

The chain is built from TRBV21-1 and TRBJ2-7; the table's D call, TRBD2, has no DNA check behind it. TRBV21-1 is given as a pseudogene. The CDR3 loop spans 15 amino acids. DNA of the CDR3: TGTGCCAGCAGCAAAGAACTAGCGGGAGTGGAGGAGCAGTACTTC. Protein sequence: CASSKELAGVEEQYF.